Detailed here is one T cell receptor beta chain. Genes here carry mouse names. The source of the sample is a study of CD8+ T cells in alopecia areata. Extraction of RNA preceded its reverse transcription into cDNA, which served as the sequencing template. Some clones are missing from TCRdb's copy, which holds only in-frame ones; the method was immunoSEQ multiplex PCR. In total the sample includes 15,000 to 20,000 clones, none of them seen once. Pooled cutaneous lymph node cells were sorted using CD4, CD8alpha, NKG2D, NKG2ACE and other markers. Sequences were obtained from CD8+ T cells sorted from a lymph node. This TCR derives from a C3H/HeJ mouse with alopecia areata. MHC haplotype here: H2-k.

CDR3 protein: CASSLFGGNYAEQFF. CDR3 DNA, as far as it was read: TGTGCCAGCAGCTTATTTGGGGGTAACTATGCT. The V and J genes are TRBV3 and TRBJ2-1, with D perhaps matching TRBD2 (6 bases). The CDR3 extends 4 residues past the end of the read, so its final part is completed from the germline J gene. Trimming cost V 2 bases and J 0 bases, with 8 bases left between them. From germline, CDR1 is SNHLY and CDR2 FYNGKV (reference sequence). The CDR3 totals 15 residues.